Presented here are 8 T cell receptor beta chains from one specimen sequenced in a study of PD-L1 blockade in urothelial cancer. Sequenced by immunoSEQ multiplex PCR; TCRdb stores in-frame clones only, minus some. This table holds some 89,000 clones, under 90% found once. Time point described: pretreatment peripheral blood. Source: PBMCs, taken around atezolizumab (anti-PD-L1) treatment. Source of these receptors: a man aged 60 to 69 with urothelial cancer.

The CDR3 coding sequence is TGCGCCAGCAGCACGCCGATCGCAGGGGCCGAGCAGTACTTC. Protein sequence: CASSTPIAGAEQYF. This chain uses TRBV5-1 with TRBJ2-7; D possibly corresponds to TRBD1 (6 bases). CDR1 and CDR2 from the germline V gene are SGHRS and YFSETQ. The ends were cut back, 4 bases at V and 6 bases at J, with 17 bases in the middle. The CDR3 totals 14 residues.

This rearrangement joins TRBV28 to TRBJ1-5, with D maybe TRBD1 (6 bases). Germline CDR1 is MDHEN and CDR2 is SYDVKM. There are 17 residues in the CDR3. V was clipped by 5 bases and J by 0 bases, with 17 bases between them. The CDR3 sequence is CASSPGPTGDSNQPQHF. CDR3 DNA: TGTGCCAGCAGTCCAGGGCCGACAGGAGATAGCAATCAGCCCCAGCATTTT.

V usage is TRBV7-2 and J usage is TRBJ2-7; 8 bases agree with TRBD2. Germline V gene sequence: CDR1 SGHTA, CDR2 FQGNSA. The junction had 10 bases not matched to a gene; V was cut back by 5 bases and J by 13 bases. The CDR3 has 12 residues. The CDR3 nucleotides read TGTGCCAGCAGCCCGCCCGAGGGACTAGGATACTTC. Its protein is CASSPPEGLGYF.

The J gene is TRBJ1-1, the V gene TRBV5-1, with 7 bases that match TRBD1. Trimming removed 5 bases from V and 1 base from J; junction bases left unmatched: 8. The CDR3 spans 15 residues. From germline, CDR1 is SGHRS and CDR2 YFSETQ. The CDR3 sequence is CASRSPYRGNTEAFF. CDR3 nucleotides: TGCGCCAGCAGATCCCCATACAGGGGGAACACTGAAGCTTTCTTT. The full variable domain, in which reference TRBV5-1 and TRBJ1-1 provide the parts outside the CDR3, is KAGVTQTPRYLIKTRGQQVTLSCSPISGHRSVSWYQQTPGQGLQFLFEYFSETQRNKGNFPGRFSGRQFSNSRSEMNVSTLELGDSALYLCASRSPYRGNTEAFFGQGTRLTVV.

The chain couples TRBV27 to TRBJ1-2; D gene unclear. The germline V gene encodes CDR1 MNHEY and CDR2 SMNVEV (reference sequence). V was cut by 8 bases and J by 2 bases, with 12 bases left in between. The CDR3 is 13 amino acids. The CDR3: CASSFSQNYGYTF. CDR3 in DNA: TGTGCCAGCTCGTTTTCACAGAACTATGGCTACACCTTC.

The chain carries TRBV27 and TRBJ1-4; 8 nucleotides match TRBD1. V was clipped by 2 bases and J by 7 bases; unmatched bases: 9. Germline lookup yields CDR1 MNHEY and CDR2 SMNVEV (reference sequence). This CDR3 region has 16 residues. CDR3 in amino acids: CASSLDRGRSGEKLFF. Written as DNA, the CDR3 is TGTGCCAGCAGTTTAGACAGGGGCCGTTCCGGTGAAAAACTGTTTTTT.

The J gene is TRBJ2-2, the V gene TRBV9; tentative D call: TRBD2 (5 bases). The CDR3 runs to 17 residues. V was trimmed by 4 bases and J by 1 base, leaving 17 bases between them. CDR1 is SGDLS, CDR2 YYNGEE, per germline. The CDR3 protein is CASSPLGGRVNTGELFF. CDR3 coding DNA: TGTGCCAGCAGCCCCTTGGGTGGGCGGGTGAACACCGGGGAGCTGTTTTTT.

J is TRBJ1-4 and V is TRBV18; 7 nucleotides match TRBD1. The germline V gene encodes CDR1 KGHSH and CDR2 LQKENI. This CDR3 has 15 amino acids. Trimming took 5 bases from V and 2 from J; bases not matched to a gene: 5. CDR3 in DNA: TGTGCCAGCTCATTCGGGACAGTCACTAATGAAAAACTGTTTTTT. Translated: CASSFGTVTNEKLFF. The full variable domain, completed using reference TRBV18 and TRBJ1-4, is NAGVMQNPRHLVRRRGQEARLRCSPMKGHSHVYWYRQLPEEGLKFMVYLQKENIIDESGMPKERFSAEFPKEGPSILRIQQVVRGDSAAYFCASSFGTVTNEKLFFGSGTQLSVL.